This T cell receptor beta chain was captured by sequencing in a study of CD8+ T cells in alopecia areata. Treatment of the sample: oral pan-JAK inhibitor, 5-10 mg twice daily. With regard to this clone: Its cognate antigen is unknown.

Study observations and caveats: Clonality exceeded that of normal scalp in lesional scalp, most notably in alopecia totalis/universalis.

Germline CDR1 and CDR2: MGHDK and SYGVNS. CDR3 length: 10 residues. Deletions cut 9 bases from V and 7 bases from J, with 10 bases between. RNA extraction was followed by reverse transcription into cDNA, which acted as the sequencing template. The method was immunoSEQ multiplex PCR; TCRdb's version includes in-frame clones alone and lacks a portion of them. The table has around 100,000 clones, around 50% seen once. This receptor was obtained from a human donor with alopecia areata. The genes are TRBV25-1 and TRBJ2-7; no clear D gene. The specimen was CD8+ T cells sorted from blood, collected at week 24, from a patient treated with tofacitinib. The CDR3 DNA reads TGTGCCAGTGGGGTATTGGAGCAGTACTTC. Its translation is CASGVLEQYF.